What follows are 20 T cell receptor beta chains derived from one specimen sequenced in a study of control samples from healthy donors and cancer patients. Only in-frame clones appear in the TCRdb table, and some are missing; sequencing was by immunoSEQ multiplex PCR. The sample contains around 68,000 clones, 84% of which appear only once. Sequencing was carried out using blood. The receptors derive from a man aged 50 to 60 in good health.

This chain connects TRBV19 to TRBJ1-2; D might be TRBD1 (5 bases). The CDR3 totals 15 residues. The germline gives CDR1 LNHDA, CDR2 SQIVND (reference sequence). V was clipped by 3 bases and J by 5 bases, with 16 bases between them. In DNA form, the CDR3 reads TGTGCCAGTAGTATCAGGGTTGGGCACCATTATGGCTACACCTTC. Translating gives CASSIRVGHHYGYTF.

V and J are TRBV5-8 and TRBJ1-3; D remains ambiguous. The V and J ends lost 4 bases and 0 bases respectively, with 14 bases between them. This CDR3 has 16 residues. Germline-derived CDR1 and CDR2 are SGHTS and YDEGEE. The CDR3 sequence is CASSARPLNSGNTIYF. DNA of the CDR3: TGTGCCAGCAGCGCAAGACCACTGAACTCTGGAAACACCATATATTTT.

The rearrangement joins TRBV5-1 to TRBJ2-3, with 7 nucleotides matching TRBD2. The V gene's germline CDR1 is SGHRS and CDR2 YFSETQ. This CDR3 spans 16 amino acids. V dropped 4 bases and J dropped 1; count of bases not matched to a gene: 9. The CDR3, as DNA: TGCGCCAGCAGCCCGGGAGGAGGCGTAGGCACAGATACGCAGTATTTT. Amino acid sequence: CASSPGGGVGTDTQYF.

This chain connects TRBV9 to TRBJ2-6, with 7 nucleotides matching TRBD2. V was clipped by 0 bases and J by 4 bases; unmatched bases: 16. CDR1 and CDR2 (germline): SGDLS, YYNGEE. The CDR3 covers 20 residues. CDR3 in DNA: TGTGCCAGCAGCGTAGGGCCGGGGGTTGGTAGCGGGCGCGGGGCCAACGTCCTGACTTTC. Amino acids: CASSVGPGVGSGRGANVLTF.

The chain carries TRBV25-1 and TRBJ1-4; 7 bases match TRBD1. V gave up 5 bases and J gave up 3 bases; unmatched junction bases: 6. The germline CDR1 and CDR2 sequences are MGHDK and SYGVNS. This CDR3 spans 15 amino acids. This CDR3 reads CASSNDRAANEKLFF. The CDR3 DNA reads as TGTGCCAGCAGTAACGACAGGGCGGCTAATGAAAAACTGTTTTTT.

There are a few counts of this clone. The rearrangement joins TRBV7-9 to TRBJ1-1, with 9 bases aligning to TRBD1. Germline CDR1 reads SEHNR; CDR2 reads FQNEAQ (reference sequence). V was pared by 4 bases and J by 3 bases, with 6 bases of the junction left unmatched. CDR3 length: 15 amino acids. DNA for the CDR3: TGTGCCAGCAGCTCGGGACAGGGTTCGGACACTGAAGCTTTCTTT. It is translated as CASSSGQGSDTEAFF.

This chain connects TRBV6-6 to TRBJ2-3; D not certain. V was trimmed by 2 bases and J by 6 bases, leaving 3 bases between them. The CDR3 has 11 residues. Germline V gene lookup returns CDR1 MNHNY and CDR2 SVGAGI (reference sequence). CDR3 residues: CASSYADTQYF. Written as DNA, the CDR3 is TGTGCCAGCAGTTACGCGGATACGCAGTATTTT.

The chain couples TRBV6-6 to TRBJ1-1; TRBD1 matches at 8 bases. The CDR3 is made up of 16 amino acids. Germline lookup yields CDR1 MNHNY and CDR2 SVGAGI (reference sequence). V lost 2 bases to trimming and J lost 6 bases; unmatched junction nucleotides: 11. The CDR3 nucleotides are TGTGCCAGCAGTTACCCAGCCGGGACAGGTAGCGCTGAAGCTTTCTTT. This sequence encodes CASSYPAGTGSAEAFF.

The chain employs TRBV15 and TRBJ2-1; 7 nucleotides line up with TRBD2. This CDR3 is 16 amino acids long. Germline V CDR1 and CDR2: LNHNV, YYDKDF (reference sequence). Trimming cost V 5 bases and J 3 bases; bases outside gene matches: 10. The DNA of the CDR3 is TGTGCCACCAGCGGAACTGGACGGGAGGTCTACAATGAGCAGTTCTTC. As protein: CATSGTGREVYNEQFF.

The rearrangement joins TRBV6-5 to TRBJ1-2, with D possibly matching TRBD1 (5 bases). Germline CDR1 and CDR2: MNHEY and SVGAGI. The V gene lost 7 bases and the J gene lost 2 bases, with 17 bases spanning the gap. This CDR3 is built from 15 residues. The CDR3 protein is CASIRSGWGNYGYTF. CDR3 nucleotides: TGTGCCAGCATCCGCTCAGGGTGGGGGAACTATGGCTACACCTTC.

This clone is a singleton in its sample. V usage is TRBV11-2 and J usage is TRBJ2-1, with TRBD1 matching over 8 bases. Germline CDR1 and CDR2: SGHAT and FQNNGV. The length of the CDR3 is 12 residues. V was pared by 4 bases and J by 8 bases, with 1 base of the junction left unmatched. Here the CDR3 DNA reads TGTGCCAGCAGCTCACAGGGGGATGAGCAGTTCTTC. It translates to CASSSQGDEQFF.

Here the CDR3 reads CASSLVWDSPFHEQFF. The CDR3 DNA follows: TGTGCCAGCAGCTTGGTGTGGGACAGCCCATTTCATGAGCAGTTCTTC. The rearrangement joins TRBV5-6 to TRBJ2-1, with 7 bases lining up with TRBD1. The germline V gene encodes CDR1 SGHDT and CDR2 YYEEEE. The V gene end was trimmed by 0 bases and the J gene end by 8 bases; junction bases not matched to a gene: 11. This CDR3 region has 16 residues.

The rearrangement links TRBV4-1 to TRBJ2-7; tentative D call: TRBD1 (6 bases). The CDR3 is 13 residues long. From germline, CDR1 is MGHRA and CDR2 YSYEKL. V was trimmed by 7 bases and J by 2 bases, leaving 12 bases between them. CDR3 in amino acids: CASTRGDTYEQYF. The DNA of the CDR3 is TGCGCCAGCACCAGGGGCGATACCTACGAGCAGTACTTC.

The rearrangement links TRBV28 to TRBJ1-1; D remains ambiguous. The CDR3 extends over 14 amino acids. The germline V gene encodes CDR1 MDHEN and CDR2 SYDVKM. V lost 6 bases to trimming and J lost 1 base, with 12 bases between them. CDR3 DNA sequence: TGTGCCAGCAGATCCGACCGCCCGAACACTGAAGCTTTCTTT. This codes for CASRSDRPNTEAFF. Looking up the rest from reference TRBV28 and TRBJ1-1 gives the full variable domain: DVKVTQSSRYLVKRTGEKVFLECVQDMDHENMFWYRQDPGLGLRLIYFSYDVKMKEKGDIPEGYSVSREKKERFSLILESASTNQTSMYLCASRSDRPNTEAFFGQGTRLTVV.

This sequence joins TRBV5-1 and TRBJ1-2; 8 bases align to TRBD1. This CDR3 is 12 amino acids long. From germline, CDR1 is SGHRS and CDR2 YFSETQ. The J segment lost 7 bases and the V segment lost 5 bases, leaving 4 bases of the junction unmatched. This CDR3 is CASSAGGPGYTF. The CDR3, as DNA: TGCGCCAGCAGTGCAGGGGGCCCTGGCTACACCTTC.

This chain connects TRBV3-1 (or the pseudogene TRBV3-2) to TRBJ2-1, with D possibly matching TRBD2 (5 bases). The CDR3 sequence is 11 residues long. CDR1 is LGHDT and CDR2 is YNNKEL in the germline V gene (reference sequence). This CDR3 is CASGTYNEQFF. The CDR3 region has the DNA TGTGCAAGCGGTACCTACAATGAGCAGTTCTTC.

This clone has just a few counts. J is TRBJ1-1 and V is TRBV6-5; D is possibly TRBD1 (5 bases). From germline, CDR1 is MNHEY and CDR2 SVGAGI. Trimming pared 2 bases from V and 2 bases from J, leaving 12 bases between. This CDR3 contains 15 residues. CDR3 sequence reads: CASSYDSLFNTEAFF. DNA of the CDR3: TGTGCCAGCAGTTACGACAGCCTATTTAACACTGAAGCTTTCTTT.

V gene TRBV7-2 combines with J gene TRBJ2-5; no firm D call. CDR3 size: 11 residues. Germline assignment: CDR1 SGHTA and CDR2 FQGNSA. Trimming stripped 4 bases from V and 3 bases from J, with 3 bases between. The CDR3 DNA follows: TGTGCCAGCAGCTCCGAAGAGACCCAGTACTTC. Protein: CASSSEETQYF.

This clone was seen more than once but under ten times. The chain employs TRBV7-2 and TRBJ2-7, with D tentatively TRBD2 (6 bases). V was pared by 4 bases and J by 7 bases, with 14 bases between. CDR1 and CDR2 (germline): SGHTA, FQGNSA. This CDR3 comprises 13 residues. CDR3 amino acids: CASSSQAEGEQYF. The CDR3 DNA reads TGTGCCAGCAGCTCACAGGCGGAGGGGGAGCAGTACTTC. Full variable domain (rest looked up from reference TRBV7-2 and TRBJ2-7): GAGVSQSPSNKVTEKGKDVELRCDPISGHTALYWYRQSLGQGLEFLIYFQGNSAPDKSGLPSDRFSAERTGGSVSTLTIQRTQQEDSAVYLCASSSQAEGEQYFGPGTRLTVT.

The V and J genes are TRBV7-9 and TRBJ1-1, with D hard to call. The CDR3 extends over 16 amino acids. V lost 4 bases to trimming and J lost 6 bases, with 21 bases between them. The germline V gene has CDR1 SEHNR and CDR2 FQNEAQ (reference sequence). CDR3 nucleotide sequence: TGTGCCAGCAGCTCTCTACGGGGTCAGCTTCTCTCTGAAGCTTTCTTT. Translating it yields CASSSLRGQLLSEAFF.